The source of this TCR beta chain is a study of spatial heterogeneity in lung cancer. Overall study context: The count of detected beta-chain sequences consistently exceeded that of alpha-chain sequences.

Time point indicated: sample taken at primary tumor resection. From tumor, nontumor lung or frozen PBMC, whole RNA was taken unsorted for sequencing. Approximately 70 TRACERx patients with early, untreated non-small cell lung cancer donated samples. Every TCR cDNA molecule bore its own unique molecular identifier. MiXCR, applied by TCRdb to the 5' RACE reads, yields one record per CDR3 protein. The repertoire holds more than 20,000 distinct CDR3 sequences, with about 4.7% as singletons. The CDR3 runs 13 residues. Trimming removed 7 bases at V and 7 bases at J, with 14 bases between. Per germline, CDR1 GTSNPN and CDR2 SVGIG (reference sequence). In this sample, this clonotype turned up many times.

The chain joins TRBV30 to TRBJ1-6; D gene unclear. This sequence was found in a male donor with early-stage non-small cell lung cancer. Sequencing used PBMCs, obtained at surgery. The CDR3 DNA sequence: TGTGCCTCATCCGAGACTGGCAATTCACCCCTCCACTTT. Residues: CASSETGNSPLHF.